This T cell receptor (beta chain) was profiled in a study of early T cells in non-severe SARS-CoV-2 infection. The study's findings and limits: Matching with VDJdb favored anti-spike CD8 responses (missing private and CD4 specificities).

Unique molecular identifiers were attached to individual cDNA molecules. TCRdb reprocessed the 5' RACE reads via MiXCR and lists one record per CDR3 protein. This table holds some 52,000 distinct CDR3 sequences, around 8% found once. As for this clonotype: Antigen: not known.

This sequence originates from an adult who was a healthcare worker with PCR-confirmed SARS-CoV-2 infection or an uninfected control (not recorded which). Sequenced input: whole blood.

CDR3 nucleotides: TGCGCCAGCAGGTCGGGACTTCTTCCCCAAGAGACCCAGTACTTC. Translation gives CASRSGLLPQETQYF. The chain is built from TRBV5-1 and TRBJ2-5; TRBD2 might be the D (6 bases). In germline, CDR1 is SGHRS, CDR2 YFSETQ. The CDR3 consists of 15 residues. Trimming took 5 bases from V and 1 from J, leaving 15 bases between them.